This TCR beta chain was captured in a study of early T cells in non-severe SARS-CoV-2 infection. This clonotype was seen more than once but under ten times. CDR1 and CDR2 from the germline V gene are SGHRS and YFSETQ. Trimming removed 5 bases from V and 10 bases from J, with 19 bases in between. The CDR3 is made up of 14 amino acids. Via MiXCR, TCRdb re-called the 5' RACE reads, giving one row per CDR3 protein. Seen here are 68,000 or so distinct CDR3 sequences, 12% observed once, and the top ten hold 1.5% to 2%. The specimen was whole blood. The chain has TRBV5-1 and TRBJ2-1; D is perhaps TRBD2 (5 bases). The source is an adult who was a healthcare worker with PCR-confirmed SARS-CoV-2 infection or an uninfected control (not recorded which). The CDR3 loop reads CASRGDGSSREQFF. CDR3 in DNA: TGCGCCAGCAGGGGAGATGGTAGTTCTCGGGAGCAGTTCTTC.